This record covers a single T cell receptor (beta chain). The assay was immunoSEQ multiplex PCR, and TCRdb's table has in-frame clones only and misses some. There are some 41,000 clones in the sample; about 87% occur only once, and roughly 3.9% lies in the top ten. This entry belongs to a study of PD-L1 blockade in urothelial cancer. On the study more broadly: The study started patients on atezolizumab in about 2014, giving 1,200 mg intravenously every 3 weeks.

The sample was PBMCs, taken around atezolizumab (anti-PD-L1) treatment. The TCR comes from a man older than 75 with urothelial cancer.

CDR3 amino acids: CASSPHTSPETQYF. The CDR3, as DNA: TGTGCCAGCAGTCCCCATACTAGCCCAGAGACCCAGTACTTC. The chain couples TRBV27 to TRBJ2-5; D is possibly TRBD2 (6 bases). This CDR3 has 14 residues. V was clipped by 5 bases and J by 4 bases, with 14 bases between them. Per the germline V gene, CDR1 is MNHEY and CDR2 is SMNVEV (reference sequence).